This TCR beta chain was recovered during a study of blood T cell repertoires in COVID-19 (dated by TCRdb to 2020 to 2021). Concerning the study at large: Collaborator samples came from the United States, Italy and Spain and covered acute and convalescent phases of COVID-19. Where HLA class I and class II types were available, the types were taken from metadata supplied by the sample provider, not from assay-based typing. A freely available public database, intended as a resource for researchers studying the immune response to SARS-CoV-2, is where the repertoires were released. The dataset comprised deeply sampled blood TCRbeta repertoires from subjects exposed to, actively infected with, or recovered from COVID-19. The material from the prospective study consisted of cDNA or gDNA derived from T cells, B-cell-depleted T cells, or PBMCs. Samples were obtained from the ongoing ImmuneRACE study (first 160 participants) and from 1,200 or so subjects provided by 6 global collaborators. Nearly every sample came with metadata listing a de-identified subject ID, COVID-19 status, age in years and sex.

TCRbeta CDR3 regions were amplified from genomic DNA using the immunoSEQ Assay, a bias-controlled multiplex PCR. On the study's bioinformatics: Nucleated cell counts per sample were estimated from amplification of reference gene primers within the assay. To quantify the absolute abundance of each unique TCRbeta CDR3 rearrangement, sequence reads were collapsed and filtered. Productive Simpson clonality was computed per sample as the square root of Simpson's diversity index over productive rearrangements. Drawn from immuneACCESS, this table holds only the in-frame rearrangements with V and J called that TCRdb kept. Clones are partly lost; checked studies trace under half to an unresolved V gene and leave the rest unexplained. D and trimming were read from the DNA, whereas the V and J calls and clone size are those reported in that table. The sample table records 110,000 to 150,000 clones; roughly 88% of these occur just once. The ten most abundant clones make up 4.3% of the sample.

What the authors observed across the whole study: Clinical and demographic metadata were provided uncurated, with the amount varying by source and participant.

Note on this clone: Its antigen is currently not known. Base qualities were left out, and no much larger clone turns up one base away.

Participants in the prospective study were enrolled through a virtual design, were aged roughly 18 to 100 years, and lived in 24 United States geographic areas. In the prospective study, participants were assigned to cohorts based on the clinical history participants reported in a screening survey and a study questionnaire. Recovered participants in ImmuneRACE Cohort 3 were defined by two consecutive negative NP/OP PCR tests, clearance by a healthcare professional, or resolution of symptoms. In the prospective study, whole blood, serum and a nasopharyngeal or oropharyngeal swab were collected from each participant by mobile phlebotomists. Participants in the prospective study had the option to provide additional blood draws and questionnaires over a roughly two-month period. Blood samples from the prospective study were shipped frozen or at room temperature prior to DNA extraction. Clipping removes 6 bases from V and 2 bases from J, with 4 as the unmatched junction base count. CDR1 and CDR2, per the germline V gene, are MNHEY and SVGAGI. The CDR3 spans 15 residues, from the cysteine through the phenylalanine. Only the CDR3 DNA stays, 45 bases, in frame from base 1.

The sequence joins TRBV6-5 to TRBJ1-6, with 7 bases aligning to TRBD1. The sequence was collected from a man over 45 who had recovered from COVID-19. The sequenced material came from PBMCs or T cells enriched from blood (not recorded which). In nucleotide form, the sequence is TGTGCCAGCAGGACAGGGAGGACCTATAATTCACCCCTCCACTTT. This gives the protein CASRTGRTYNSPLHF.